Given below is one TCR beta chain in context. Its antigen remains unidentified. This sample is drawn from a study of OX40 agonist ivuxolimab in advanced cancers. Overall study results and limits: The mean number of expanded clones was higher in CD8+ T cells than in CD4+.

V was clipped by 8 bases and J by 2 bases, with 13 bases between them. The CDR3 sequence is 14 residues long. The germline V gene encodes CDR1 KGHSH and CDR2 LQKENI. This table comes from immunoSEQ multiplex PCR, and its TCRdb copy is limited to in-frame clones, with some not included. The sample carries 90,000 to 100,000 clones, 90% to 96% recorded once. J is TRBJ2-1 and V is TRBV18; possibly TRBD2 for D (7 bases). Sequenced material: CD4+ or CD8+ T cells sorted from blood, taken in a trial of the OX40 agonist ivuxolimab. The clonotype was recovered from an adult with an advanced solid tumor such as melanoma, head and neck, liver or kidney cancer. The CDR3 DNA reads as TGTGCCAGCAGCGGAGGGGGGGCCTACAATGAGCAGTTCTTC. Amino acid sequence: CASSGGGAYNEQFF.